This is a list of T cell receptor beta chains from one sample in a study of regulatory T cells in long-lasting Graves disease. TCRdb reprocessed the multiplex PCR reads via MiXCR and lists one record per CDR3 protein. The table lists 300,000 to 500,000 distinct CDR3 sequences, 20% to 25% of them singletons. Sequencing used peripheral blood mononuclear cells (PBMCs), obtained when the disease was refractory, from a patient treated with antithyroid drugs. These receptors originate from a female donor with Graves disease. The CDR3 runs from the conserved cysteine through the conserved F or W. The D gene is left open where the match is weak. Where a row states a size, it is once, few, many or the class of an expanded clone; other rows omit it.

>.|many|TRBV12-3/TRBV12-4|TRBJ2-5
TGTGCCAGCAGTTTAAGCAGCCAAGAGACCCAGTACTTC
CASSLSSQETQYF
>.|.|TRBV6-2/TRBV6-3|TRBJ1-2
TGTGCCAGCAGTTACCGGCGGGCGGCAGACTATGGCTACACCTTC
CASSYRRAADYGYTF
>.|.|TRBV5-4|TRBJ2-6
TGTGCCAGCACTCCGTCCAGGGCGGGCGGGGCCAACGTCCTGACTTTC
CASTPSRAGGANVLTF
>.|many|TRBV12-3/TRBV12-4|TRBJ2-2
TGTGCCAGCAGTTCTCACGGGGGCCGTAGTCGAGGGGAGCTGTTTTTT
CASSSHGGRSRGELFF
>TRBD1|.|TRBV10-3|TRBJ1-1
TGTGCCATCAGTGTGGGACAGGGGATTGAAGCTTTCTTT
CAISVGQGIEAFF
>.|few|TRBV30|TRBJ2-1
TGTGCCTGGAGCCCAGGGGGGGCCGGCTACAATGAGCAGTTCTTC
CAWSPGGAGYNEQFF
>TRBD1|many|TRBV2|TRBJ2-7
TGTGCCAGCAATGAGGGACAGAGGGGTGTCGAGCAGTACTTC
CASNEGQRGVEQYF
>.|many|TRBV11-2|TRBJ1-1
TGTGCCAGCAGCTTAGCAGGGACTGAAGCTTTCTTT
CASSLAGTEAFF
>TRBD1|.|TRBV30|TRBJ1-5
TGTGCCTGGACCCCCCAGGGGGCAGGGAATCAGCCCCAGCATTTT
CAWTPQGAGNQPQHF
>.|.|TRBV5-1|TRBJ2-3
TGCGCCAGCAGCTTGGGGCAGCTCACAGATACGCAGTATTTT
CASSLGQLTDTQYF
>.|many|TRBV6-2/TRBV6-3|TRBJ1-1
TGTGCCAGCAGTTACCTTAGCATGAACACTGAAGCTTTCTTT
CASSYLSMNTEAFF
>TRBD2|.|TRBV7-2|TRBJ2-2
TGTGCCAGCAGCTTAGGCGGGAGGGGCGGGGAGCTGTTTTTT
CASSLGGRGGELFF
>.|many|TRBV5-1|TRBJ2-7
TGCGCCAGCAGCTGGGGCGGCCTCTCCTACGAGCAGTACTTC
CASSWGGLSYEQYF
>.|many|TRBV6-2/TRBV6-3|TRBJ1-2
TGTGCCAGCCGGGGAGGGGATGGCTATGGCTACACCTTC
CASRGGDGYGYTF
>.|.|TRBV5-1|TRBJ2-7
TGCGCCAGCAGCTGGACTCTGAATGGTCGTGAGCAGTACTTC
CASSWTLNGREQYF
>.|many|TRBV28|TRBJ1-1
TGTGCCAGCAGCCCAACGAGGACCCGAGCTGAAGCTTTCTTT
CASSPTRTRAEAFF